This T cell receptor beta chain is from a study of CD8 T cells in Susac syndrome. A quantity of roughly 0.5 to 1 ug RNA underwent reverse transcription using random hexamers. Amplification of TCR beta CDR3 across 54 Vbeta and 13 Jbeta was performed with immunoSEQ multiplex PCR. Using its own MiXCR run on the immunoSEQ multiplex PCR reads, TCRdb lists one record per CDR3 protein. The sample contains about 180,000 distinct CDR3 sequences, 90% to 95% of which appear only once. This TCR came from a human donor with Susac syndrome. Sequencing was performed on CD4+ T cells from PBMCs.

The CDR3 spells CASRYRSSYNEQFF. CDR3 nucleotides: TGTGCCAGCAGATACAGGAGCTCCTACAATGAGCAGTTCTTC. V usage is TRBV6-6 and J usage is TRBJ2-1, with D possibly being TRBD1 (5 bases). CDR3 length equals 14 residues. Trimming stripped 6 bases from V and 0 bases from J, with 9 bases between. The germline V gene has CDR1 MNHNY and CDR2 SVGAGI (reference sequence).